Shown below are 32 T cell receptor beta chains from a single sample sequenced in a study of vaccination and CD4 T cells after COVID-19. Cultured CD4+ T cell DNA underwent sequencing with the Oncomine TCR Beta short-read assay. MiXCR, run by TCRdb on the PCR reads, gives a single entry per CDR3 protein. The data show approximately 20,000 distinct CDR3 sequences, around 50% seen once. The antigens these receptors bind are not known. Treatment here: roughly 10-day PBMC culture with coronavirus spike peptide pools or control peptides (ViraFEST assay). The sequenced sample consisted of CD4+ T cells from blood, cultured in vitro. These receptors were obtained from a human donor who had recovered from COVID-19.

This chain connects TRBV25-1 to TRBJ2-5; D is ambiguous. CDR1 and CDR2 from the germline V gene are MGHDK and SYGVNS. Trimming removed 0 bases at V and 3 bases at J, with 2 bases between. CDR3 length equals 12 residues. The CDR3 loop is CASSEYEETQYF. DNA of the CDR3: TGTGCCAGCAGTGAATATGAAGAGACCCAGTACTTC.

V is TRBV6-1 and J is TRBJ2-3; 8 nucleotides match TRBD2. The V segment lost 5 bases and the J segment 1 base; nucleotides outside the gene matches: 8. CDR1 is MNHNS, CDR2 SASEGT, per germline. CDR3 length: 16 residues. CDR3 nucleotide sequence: TGTGCCAGCAGTCCGTTTAGCGGGGAAGGCACAGATACGCAGTATTTT. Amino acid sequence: CASSPFSGEGTDTQYF.

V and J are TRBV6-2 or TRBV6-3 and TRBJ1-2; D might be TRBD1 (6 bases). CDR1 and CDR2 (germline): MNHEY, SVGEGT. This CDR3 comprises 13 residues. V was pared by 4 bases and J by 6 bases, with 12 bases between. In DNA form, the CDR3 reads TGTGCCAGCAGTTGGTCAGGGGTAGATGGCTACACCTTC. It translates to CASSWSGVDGYTF.

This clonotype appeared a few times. The CDR3 here is CASRVMGEGNNQPQHF. The CDR3 coding sequence is TGTGCCAGTAGGGTCATGGGCGAGGGGAACAATCAGCCCCAGCATTTT. The chain couples TRBV19 to TRBJ1-5; possible D gene TRBD1, 5 bases. Trimming stripped 6 bases from V and 3 bases from J, with 18 bases between. The CDR3 is 16 residues long. The V gene's germline CDR1 is LNHDA and CDR2 SQIVND (reference sequence).

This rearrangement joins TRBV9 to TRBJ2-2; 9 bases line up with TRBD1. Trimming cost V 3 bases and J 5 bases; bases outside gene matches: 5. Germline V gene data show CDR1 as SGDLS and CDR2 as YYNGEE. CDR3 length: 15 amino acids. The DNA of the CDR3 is TGTGCCAGCAGCGCGACAGGGGGATGGACCGGGGAGCTGTTTTTT. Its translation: CASSATGGWTGELFF.

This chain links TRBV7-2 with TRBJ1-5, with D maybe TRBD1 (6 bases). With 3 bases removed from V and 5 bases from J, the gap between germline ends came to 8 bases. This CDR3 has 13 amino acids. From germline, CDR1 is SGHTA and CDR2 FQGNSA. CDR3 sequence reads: CASSFNRDQPQHF. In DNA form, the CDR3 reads TGTGCCAGCAGCTTCAACAGGGATCAGCCCCAGCATTTT.

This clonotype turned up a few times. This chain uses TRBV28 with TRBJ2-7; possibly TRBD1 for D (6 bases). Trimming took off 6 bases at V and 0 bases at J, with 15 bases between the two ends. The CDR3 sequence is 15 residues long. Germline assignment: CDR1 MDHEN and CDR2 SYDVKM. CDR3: CASSPRQVGSYEQYF. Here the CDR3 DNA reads TGTGCCAGCAGCCCTAGACAGGTCGGCTCCTACGAGCAGTACTTC.

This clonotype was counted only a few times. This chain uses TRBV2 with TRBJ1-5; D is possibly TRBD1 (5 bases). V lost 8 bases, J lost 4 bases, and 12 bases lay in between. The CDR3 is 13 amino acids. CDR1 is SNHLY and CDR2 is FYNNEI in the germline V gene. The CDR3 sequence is CASGRGENQPQHF. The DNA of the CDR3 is TGTGCCAGCGGGAGGGGAGAGAATCAGCCCCAGCATTTT.

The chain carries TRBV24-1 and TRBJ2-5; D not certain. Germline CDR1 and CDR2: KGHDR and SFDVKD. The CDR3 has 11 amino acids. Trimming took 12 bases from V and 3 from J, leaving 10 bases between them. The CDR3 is CAAATEETQYF. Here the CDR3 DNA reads TGTGCCGCCGCTACCGAAGAGACCCAGTACTTC.

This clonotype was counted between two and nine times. CDR3 sequence reads: CASSPPGHYGYTF. CDR3 in DNA: TGTGCCAGCTCACCACCAGGGCACTATGGCTACACCTTC. The V gene is TRBV18, the J gene TRBJ1-2; unclear D gene. Trimming stripped 0 bases from V and 3 bases from J, with 5 bases between. CDR1 is KGHSH, CDR2 LQKENI, per germline. This CDR3 spans 13 amino acids.

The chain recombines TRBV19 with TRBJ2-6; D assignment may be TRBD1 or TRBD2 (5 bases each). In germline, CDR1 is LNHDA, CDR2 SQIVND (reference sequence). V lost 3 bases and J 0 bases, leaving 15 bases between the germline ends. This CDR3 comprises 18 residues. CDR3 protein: CASSIEGTAHSGANVLTF. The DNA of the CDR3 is TGTGCCAGTAGTATTGAAGGGACGGCACACTCTGGGGCCAACGTCCTGACTTTC. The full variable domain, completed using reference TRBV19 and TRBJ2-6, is DGGITQSPKYLFRKEGQNVTLSCEQNLNHDAMYWYRQDPGQGLRLIYYSQIVNDFQKGDIAEGYSVSREKKESFPLTVTSAQKNPTAFYLCASSIEGTAHSGANVLTFGAGSRLTVL.

CDR3 amino acids: CASSLGGTSATYEQYF. The CDR3, as DNA: TGCGCCAGCAGCTTGGGAGGGACTAGCGCTACCTACGAGCAGTACTTC. The chain carries TRBV5-1 and TRBJ2-7; 10 bases align to TRBD2. The V segment lost 0 bases and the J segment 2 bases; nucleotides outside the gene matches: 5. The CDR3 is 16 amino acids. Germline lookup yields CDR1 SGHRS and CDR2 YFSETQ.

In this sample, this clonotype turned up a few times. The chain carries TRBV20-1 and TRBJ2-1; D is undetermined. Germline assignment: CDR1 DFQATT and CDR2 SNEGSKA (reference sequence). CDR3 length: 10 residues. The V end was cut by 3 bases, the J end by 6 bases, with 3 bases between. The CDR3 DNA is TGCAGTGCTAGTACCAATGAGCAGTTCTTC. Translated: CSASTNEQFF.

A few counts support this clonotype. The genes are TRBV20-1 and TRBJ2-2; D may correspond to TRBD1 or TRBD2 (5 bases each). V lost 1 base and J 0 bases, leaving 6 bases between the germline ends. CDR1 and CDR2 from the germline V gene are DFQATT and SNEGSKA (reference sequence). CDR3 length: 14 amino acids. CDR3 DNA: TGCAGTGCTAGAGTGGGGGCGAACACCGGGGAGCTGTTTTTT. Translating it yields CSARVGANTGELFF.

The CDR3 loop is CASSQAGDRGDYGYTF. Here the CDR3 DNA reads TGTGCCAGCAGTCAGGCGGGGGACAGGGGTGACTATGGCTACACCTTC. The chain combines TRBV7-9 with TRBJ1-2, with 10 nucleotides matching TRBD1. The CDR3 spans 16 residues. V lost 6 bases to trimming and J lost 3 bases; unmatched junction nucleotides: 10. CDR1 SEHNR and CDR2 FQNEAQ come from the germline V gene (reference sequence).

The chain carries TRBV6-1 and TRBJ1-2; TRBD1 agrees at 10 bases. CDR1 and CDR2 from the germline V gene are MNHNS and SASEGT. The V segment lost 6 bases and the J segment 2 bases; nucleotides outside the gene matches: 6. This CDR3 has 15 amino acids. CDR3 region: CASRPEGQGNYGYTF. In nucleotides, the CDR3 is TGTGCCAGCAGGCCAGAGGGACAGGGGAACTATGGCTACACCTTC.

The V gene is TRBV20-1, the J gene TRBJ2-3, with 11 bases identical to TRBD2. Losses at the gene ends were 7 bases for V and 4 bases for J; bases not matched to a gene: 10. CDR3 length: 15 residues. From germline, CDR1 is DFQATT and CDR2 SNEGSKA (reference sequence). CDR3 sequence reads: CSGTSGSEEADTQYF. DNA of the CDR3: TGCAGTGGTACTAGCGGGAGTGAGGAGGCAGATACGCAGTATTTT.

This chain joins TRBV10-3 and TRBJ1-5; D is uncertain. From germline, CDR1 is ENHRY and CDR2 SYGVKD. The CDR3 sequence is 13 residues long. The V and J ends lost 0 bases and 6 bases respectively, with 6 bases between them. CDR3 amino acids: CAISESSGQPQHF. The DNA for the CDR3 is TGTGCCATCAGTGAGTCGAGTGGTCAGCCCCAGCATTTT.

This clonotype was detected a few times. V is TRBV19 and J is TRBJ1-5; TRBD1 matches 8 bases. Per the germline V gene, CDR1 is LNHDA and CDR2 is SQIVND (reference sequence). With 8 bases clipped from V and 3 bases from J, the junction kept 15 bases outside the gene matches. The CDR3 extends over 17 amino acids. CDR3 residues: CASSDGPGTGHNQPQHF. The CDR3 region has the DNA TGTGCCAGTTCCGATGGACCCGGGACAGGCCACAATCAGCCCCAGCATTTT. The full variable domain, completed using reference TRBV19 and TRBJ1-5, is DGGITQSPKYLFRKEGQNVTLSCEQNLNHDAMYWYRQDPGQGLRLIYYSQIVNDFQKGDIAEGYSVSREKKESFPLTVTSAQKNPTAFYLCASSDGPGTGHNQPQHFGDGTRLSIL.

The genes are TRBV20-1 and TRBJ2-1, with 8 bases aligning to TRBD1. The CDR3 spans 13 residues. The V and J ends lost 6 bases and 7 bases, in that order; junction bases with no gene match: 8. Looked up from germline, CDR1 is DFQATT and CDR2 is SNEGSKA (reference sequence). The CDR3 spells CSAQTGALNEQFF. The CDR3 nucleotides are TGCAGTGCACAGACAGGGGCGTTGAATGAGCAGTTCTTC.

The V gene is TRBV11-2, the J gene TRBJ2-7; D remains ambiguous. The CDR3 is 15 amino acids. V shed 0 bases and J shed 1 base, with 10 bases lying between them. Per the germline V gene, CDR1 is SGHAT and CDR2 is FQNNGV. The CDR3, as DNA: TGTGCCAGCAGCTTAGATTACACCCTTTCCTACGAGCAGTACTTC. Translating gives CASSLDYTLSYEQYF. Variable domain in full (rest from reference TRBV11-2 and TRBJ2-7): EAGVAQSPRYKIIEKRQSVAFWCNPISGHATLYWYQQILGQGPKLLIQFQNNGVVDDSQLPKDRFSAERLKGVDSTLKIQPAKLEDSAVYLCASSLDYTLSYEQYFGPGTRLTVT.

CDR3 DNA: TGTGCCAGCAGCCGGACGGGGAGCTCCTACAATGAGCAGTTCTTC. Translated, it gives CASSRTGSSYNEQFF. V usage is TRBV9 and J usage is TRBJ2-1, with a tentative D call TRBD2 (5 bases). Looked up from germline, CDR1 is SGDLS and CDR2 is YYNGEE. Between the trimmed V and J ends, which lost 4 bases and 0 bases, there was a span of 11 bases. The CDR3 is made up of 15 amino acids.

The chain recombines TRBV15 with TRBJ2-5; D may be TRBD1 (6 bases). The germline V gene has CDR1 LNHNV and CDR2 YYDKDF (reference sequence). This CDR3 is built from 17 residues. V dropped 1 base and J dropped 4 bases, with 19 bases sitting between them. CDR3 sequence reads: CATSRGAGAYRRETQYF. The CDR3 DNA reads TGTGCCACCAGCAGAGGTGCAGGGGCCTATCGAAGAGAGACCCAGTACTTC.

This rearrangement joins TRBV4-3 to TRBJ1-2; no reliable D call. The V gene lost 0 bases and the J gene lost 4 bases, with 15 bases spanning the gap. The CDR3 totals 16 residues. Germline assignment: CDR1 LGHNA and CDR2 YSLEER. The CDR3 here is CASSQELRPRAYGYTF. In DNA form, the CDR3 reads TGCGCCAGCAGCCAAGAGTTACGGCCCCGGGCCTATGGCTACACCTTC.

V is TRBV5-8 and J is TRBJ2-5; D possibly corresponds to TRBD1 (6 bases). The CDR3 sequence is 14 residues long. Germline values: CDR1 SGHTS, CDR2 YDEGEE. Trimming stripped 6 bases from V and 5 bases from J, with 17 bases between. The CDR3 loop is CASTPRQAEETQYF. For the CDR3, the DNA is TGTGCCAGCACCCCTCGACAGGCCGAGGAGACCCAGTACTTC.

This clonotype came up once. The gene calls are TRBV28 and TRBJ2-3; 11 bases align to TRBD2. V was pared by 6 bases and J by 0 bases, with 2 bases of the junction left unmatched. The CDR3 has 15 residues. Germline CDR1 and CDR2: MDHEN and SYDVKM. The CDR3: CASSRTSGSTDTQYF. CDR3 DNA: TGTGCCAGCAGCCGGACTAGCGGGAGCACAGATACGCAGTATTTT. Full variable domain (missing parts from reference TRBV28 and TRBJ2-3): DVKVTQSSRYLVKRTGEKVFLECVQDMDHENMFWYRQDPGLGLRLIYFSYDVKMKEKGDIPEGYSVSREKKERFSLILESASTNQTSMYLCASSRTSGSTDTQYFGPGTRLTVL.

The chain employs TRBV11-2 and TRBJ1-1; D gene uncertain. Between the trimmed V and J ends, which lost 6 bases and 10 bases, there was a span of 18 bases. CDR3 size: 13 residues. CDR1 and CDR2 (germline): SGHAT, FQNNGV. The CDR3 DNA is TGTGCCAGCAGACAACCTGGCCGGGGATCAGCTTTCTTT. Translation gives CASRQPGRGSAFF. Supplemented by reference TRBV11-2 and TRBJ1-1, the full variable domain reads EAGVAQSPRYKIIEKRQSVAFWCNPISGHATLYWYQQILGQGPKLLIQFQNNGVVDDSQLPKDRFSAERLKGVDSTLKIQPAKLEDSAVYLCASRQPGRGSAFFGQGTRLTVV.

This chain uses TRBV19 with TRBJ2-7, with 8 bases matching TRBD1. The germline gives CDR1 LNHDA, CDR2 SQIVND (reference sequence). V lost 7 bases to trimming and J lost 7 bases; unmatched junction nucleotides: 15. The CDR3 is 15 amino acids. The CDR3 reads CASIGSGQGAREQYF. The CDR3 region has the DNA TGTGCCAGTATCGGTTCCGGGCAGGGGGCAAGGGAGCAGTACTTC.

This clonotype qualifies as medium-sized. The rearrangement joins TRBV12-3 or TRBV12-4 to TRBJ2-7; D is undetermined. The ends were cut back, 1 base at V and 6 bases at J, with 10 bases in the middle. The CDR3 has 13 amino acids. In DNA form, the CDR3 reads TGTGCCAGCAGTTTAGGGCGACTGGGCGAGCAGTACTTC. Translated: CASSLGRLGEQYF.

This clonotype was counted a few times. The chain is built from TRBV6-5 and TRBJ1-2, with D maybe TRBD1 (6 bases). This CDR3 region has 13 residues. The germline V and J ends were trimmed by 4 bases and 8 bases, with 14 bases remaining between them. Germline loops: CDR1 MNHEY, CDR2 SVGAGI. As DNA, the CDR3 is TGTGCCAGCAGTTCAACGGGGGCGCGGGGCTACACCTTC. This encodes CASSSTGARGYTF.

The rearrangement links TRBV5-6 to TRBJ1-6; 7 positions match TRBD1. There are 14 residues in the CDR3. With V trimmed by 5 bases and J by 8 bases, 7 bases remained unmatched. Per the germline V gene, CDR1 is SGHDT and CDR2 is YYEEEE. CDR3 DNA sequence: TGTGCCAGCAGGCGCCGGGACAGTTATTCACCCCTCCACTTT. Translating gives CASRRRDSYSPLHF.

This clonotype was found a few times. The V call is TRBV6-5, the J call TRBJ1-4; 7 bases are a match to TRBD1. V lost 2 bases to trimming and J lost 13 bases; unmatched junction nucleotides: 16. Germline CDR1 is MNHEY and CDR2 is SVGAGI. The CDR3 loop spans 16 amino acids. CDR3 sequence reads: CASSYPDPRQGGILFF. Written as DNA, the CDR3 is TGTGCCAGCAGTTACCCGGACCCTCGACAGGGCGGGATACTGTTTTTT.